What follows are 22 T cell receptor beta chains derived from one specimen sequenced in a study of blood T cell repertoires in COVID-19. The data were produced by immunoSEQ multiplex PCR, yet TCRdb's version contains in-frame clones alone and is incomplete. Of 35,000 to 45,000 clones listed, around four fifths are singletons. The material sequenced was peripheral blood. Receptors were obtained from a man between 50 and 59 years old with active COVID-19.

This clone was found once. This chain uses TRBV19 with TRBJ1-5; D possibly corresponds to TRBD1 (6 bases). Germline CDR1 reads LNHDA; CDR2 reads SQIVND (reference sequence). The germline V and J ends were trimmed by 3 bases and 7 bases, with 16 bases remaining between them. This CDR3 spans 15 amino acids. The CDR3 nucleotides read TGTGCCAGTAGTATCTCTACCACAGGGCCCCAGCCCCAGCATTTT. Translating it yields CASSISTTGPQPQHF.

The CDR3 is CAWGWGDRGSYEQYF. The CDR3 DNA follows: TGTGCCTGGGGGTGGGGGGACAGGGGGTCCTACGAGCAGTACTTC. The chain links TRBV30 to TRBJ2-7; 11 bases line up with TRBD1. The CDR3 sequence is 15 residues long. Losses at the gene ends were 5 bases for V and 1 base for J; bases not matched to a gene: 7. Germline CDR1 reads GTSNPN; CDR2 reads SVGIG (reference sequence).

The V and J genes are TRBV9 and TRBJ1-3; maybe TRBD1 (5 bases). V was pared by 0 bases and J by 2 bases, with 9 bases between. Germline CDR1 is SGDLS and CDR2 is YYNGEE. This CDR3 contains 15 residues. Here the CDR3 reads CASSVVGGAGNTIYF. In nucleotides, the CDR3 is TGTGCCAGCAGCGTAGTTGGGGGGGCTGGAAACACCATATATTTT.

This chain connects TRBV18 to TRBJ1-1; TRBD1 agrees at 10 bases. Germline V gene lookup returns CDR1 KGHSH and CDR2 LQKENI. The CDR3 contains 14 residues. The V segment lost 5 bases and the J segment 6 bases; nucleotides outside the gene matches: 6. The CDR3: CASSTTGGEAEAFF. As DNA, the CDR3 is TGTGCCAGCTCAACGACAGGGGGCGAGGCTGAAGCTTTCTTT.

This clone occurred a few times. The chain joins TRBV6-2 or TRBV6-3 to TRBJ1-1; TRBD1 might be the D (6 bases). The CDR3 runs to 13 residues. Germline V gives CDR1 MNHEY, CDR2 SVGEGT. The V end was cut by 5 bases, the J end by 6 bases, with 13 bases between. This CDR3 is CASSDRTGSEAFF. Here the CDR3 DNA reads TGTGCCAGCAGTGACCGTACAGGGTCTGAAGCTTTCTTT.

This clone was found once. DNA for the CDR3: TGTGCCAGCAAACGGACAGTCAGTTCTAACTATGGCTACACCTTC. Its translation: CASKRTVSSNYGYTF. The chain has TRBV6-4 and TRBJ1-2, with D possibly matching TRBD1 (6 bases). The CDR3 spans 15 residues. Germline loops: CDR1 MRHNA, CDR2 SNTAGT. Trimming took off 7 bases at V and 0 bases at J, with 15 bases between the two ends.

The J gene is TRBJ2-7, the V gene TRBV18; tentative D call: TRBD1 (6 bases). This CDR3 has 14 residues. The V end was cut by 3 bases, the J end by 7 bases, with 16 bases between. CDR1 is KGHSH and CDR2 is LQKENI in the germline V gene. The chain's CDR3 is CASSPGTSGREQYF. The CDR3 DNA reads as TGTGCCAGCTCACCCGGGACAAGCGGTCGTGAGCAGTACTTC.

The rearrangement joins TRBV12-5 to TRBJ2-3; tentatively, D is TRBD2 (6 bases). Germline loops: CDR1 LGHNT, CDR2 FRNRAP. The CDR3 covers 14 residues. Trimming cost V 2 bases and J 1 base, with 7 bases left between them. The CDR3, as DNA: TGTGCTAGTGGTTTGTCTAGCGGCACAGATACGCAGTATTTT. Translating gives CASGLSSGTDTQYF.

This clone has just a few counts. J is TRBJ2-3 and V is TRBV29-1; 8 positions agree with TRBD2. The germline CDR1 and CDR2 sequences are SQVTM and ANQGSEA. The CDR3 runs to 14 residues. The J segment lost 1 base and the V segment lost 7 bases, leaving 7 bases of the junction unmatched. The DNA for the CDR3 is TGCAGCGGAGCCCTAGCGGGTGGCACAGATACGCAGTATTTT. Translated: CSGALAGGTDTQYF.

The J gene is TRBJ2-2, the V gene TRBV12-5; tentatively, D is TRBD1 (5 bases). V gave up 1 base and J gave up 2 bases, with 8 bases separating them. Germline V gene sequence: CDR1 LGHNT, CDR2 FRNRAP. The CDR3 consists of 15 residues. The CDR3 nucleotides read TGTGCTAGTGGTTTGGGACAGACCAACACCGGGGAGCTGTTTTTT. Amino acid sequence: CASGLGQTNTGELFF.

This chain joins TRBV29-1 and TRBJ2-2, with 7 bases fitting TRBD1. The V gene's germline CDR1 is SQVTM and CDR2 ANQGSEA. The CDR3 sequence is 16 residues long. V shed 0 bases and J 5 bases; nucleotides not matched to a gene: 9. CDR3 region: CSVEDPFRGRTGELFF. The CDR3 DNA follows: TGCAGCGTTGAAGACCCTTTCAGGGGGAGAACCGGGGAGCTGTTTTTT.

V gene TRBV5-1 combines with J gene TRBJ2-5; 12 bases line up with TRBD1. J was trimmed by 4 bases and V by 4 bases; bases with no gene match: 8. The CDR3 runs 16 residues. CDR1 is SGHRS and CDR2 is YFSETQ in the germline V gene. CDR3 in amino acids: CASSNLGTGGLETQYF. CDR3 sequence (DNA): TGCGCCAGCAGCAACCTCGGGACAGGGGGCTTAGAGACCCAGTACTTC. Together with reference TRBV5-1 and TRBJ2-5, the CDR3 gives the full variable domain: KAGVTQTPRYLIKTRGQQVTLSCSPISGHRSVSWYQQTPGQGLQFLFEYFSETQRNKGNFPGRFSGRQFSNSRSEMNVSTLELGDSALYLCASSNLGTGGLETQYFGPGTRLLVL.

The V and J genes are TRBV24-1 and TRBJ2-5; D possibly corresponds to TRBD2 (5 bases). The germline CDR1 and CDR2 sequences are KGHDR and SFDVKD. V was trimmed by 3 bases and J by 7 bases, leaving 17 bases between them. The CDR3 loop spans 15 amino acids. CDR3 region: CATSDPGPTRGTQYF. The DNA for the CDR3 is TGTGCCACCAGTGATCCCGGACCGACACGGGGGACCCAGTACTTC.

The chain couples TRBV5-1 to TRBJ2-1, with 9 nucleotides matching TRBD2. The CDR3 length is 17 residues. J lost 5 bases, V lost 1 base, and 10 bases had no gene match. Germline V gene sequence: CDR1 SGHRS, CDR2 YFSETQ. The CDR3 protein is CASSLSPAGGMDNEQFF. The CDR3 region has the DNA TGCGCCAGCAGCTTGAGCCCAGCGGGGGGCATGGACAATGAGCAGTTCTTC.

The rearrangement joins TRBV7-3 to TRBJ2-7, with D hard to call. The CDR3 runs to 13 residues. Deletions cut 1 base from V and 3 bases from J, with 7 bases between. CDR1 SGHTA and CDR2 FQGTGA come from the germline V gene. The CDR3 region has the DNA TGTGCCAGCAGCTTAAACCCGGGCTACGAGCAGTACTTC. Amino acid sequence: CASSLNPGYEQYF. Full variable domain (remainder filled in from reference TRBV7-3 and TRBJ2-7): GAGVSQTPSNKVTEKGKYVELRCDPISGHTALYWYRQSLGQGPEFLIYFQGTGAADDSGLPNDRFFAVRPEGSVSTLKIQRTERGDSAVYLCASSLNPGYEQYFGPGTRLTVT.

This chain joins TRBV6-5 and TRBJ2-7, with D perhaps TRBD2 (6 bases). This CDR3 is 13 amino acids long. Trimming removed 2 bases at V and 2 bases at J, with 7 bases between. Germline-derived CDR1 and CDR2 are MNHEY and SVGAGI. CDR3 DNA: TGTGCCAGCAGTTACAGCGGGCCCTACGAGCAGTACTTC. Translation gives CASSYSGPYEQYF.

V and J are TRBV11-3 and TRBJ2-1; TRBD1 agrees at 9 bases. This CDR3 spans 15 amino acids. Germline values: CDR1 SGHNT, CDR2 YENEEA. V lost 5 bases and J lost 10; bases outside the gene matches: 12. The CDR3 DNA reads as TGTGCCAGCAGCGTACCCGGGACAGGGACTAAGGAGCAGTTCTTC. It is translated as CASSVPGTGTKEQFF.

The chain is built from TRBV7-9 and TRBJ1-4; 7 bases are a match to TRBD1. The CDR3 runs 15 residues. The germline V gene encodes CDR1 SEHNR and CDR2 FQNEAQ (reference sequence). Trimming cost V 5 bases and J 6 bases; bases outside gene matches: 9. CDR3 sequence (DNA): TGTGCCAGCAGCCGCCGGGACAGAAGATATGAAAAACTGTTTTTT. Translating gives CASSRRDRRYEKLFF.

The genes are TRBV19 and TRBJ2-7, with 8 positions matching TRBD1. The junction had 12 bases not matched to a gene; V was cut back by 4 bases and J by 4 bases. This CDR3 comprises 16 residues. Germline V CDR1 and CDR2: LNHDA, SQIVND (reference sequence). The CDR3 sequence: CASSRGPGGLVYEQYF. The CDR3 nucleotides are TGTGCCAGTAGTAGGGGGCCAGGGGGCCTCGTTTACGAGCAGTACTTC. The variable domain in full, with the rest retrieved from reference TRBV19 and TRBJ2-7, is DGGITQSPKYLFRKEGQNVTLSCEQNLNHDAMYWYRQDPGQGLRLIYYSQIVNDFQKGDIAEGYSVSREKKESFPLTVTSAQKNPTAFYLCASSRGPGGLVYEQYFGPGTRLTVT.

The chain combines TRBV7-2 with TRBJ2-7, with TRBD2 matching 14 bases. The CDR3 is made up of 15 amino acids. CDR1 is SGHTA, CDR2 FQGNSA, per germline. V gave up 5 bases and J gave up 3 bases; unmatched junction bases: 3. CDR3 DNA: TGTGCCAGCAGCATCGGGACTAGCGGGAGCTACGAGCAGTACTTC. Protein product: CASSIGTSGSYEQYF.

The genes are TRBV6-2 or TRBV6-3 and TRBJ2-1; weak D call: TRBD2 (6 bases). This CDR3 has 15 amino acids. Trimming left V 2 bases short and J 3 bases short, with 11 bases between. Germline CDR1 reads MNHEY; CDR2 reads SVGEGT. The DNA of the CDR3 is TGTGCCAGCAGTTACGGGGCGGGAAACTACAATGAGCAGTTCTTC. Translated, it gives CASSYGAGNYNEQFF.

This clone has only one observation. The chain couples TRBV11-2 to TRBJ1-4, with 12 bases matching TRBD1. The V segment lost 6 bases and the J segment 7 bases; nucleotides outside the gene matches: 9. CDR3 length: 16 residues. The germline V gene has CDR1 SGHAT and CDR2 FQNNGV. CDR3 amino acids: CASRRPGTGGGEKLFF. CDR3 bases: TGTGCCAGCAGACGTCCCGGGACAGGGGGCGGTGAAAAACTGTTTTTT.